These T cell receptor beta chains were read from a single sample in a study of shared clonotypes between healthy human individuals. The table came from immunoSEQ multiplex PCR; TCRdb's copy has only in-frame clones and leaves some out. The table includes about 1.5 million clones, 96% detected once. Sequencing was performed on naive CD4+ T cells sorted from blood. The receptors shown here come from a man under 40 in good health. The CDR3 runs from the conserved cysteine through the conserved F or W. The order of the fields is J gene, D gene, clone size, V gene, CDR3 protein, CDR3 DNA. D genes are given only for firm matches. Clone size is given for some rows only: seen once, a few or many times, or a class if the clone is expanded.

TRBJ2-7 TRBD2 NA TRBV2 CASSSLPGLAGGSSYEQYF TGTGCCAGCAGTTCGTTACCCGGACTAGCGGGAGGGAGCTCCTACGAGCAGTACTTC
TRBJ2-3 NA NA TRBV18 CASSPGLGRTDTQYF TGTGCCAGCTCACCAGGATTGGGCCGTACAGATACGCAGTATTTT
TRBJ1-5 TRBD1 once TRBV7-2 CASSTTGGARQPQHF TGTGCCAGCAGTACTACAGGGGGCGCGAGGCAGCCCCAGCATTTT
TRBJ2-1 NA NA TRBV30 CAWSVLGRDNEQFF TGTGCCTGGAGTGTACTTGGAAGGGACAATGAGCAGTTCTTC
TRBJ1-4 NA NA TRBV25-1 CASRRDTNEKLFF TGTGCCAGCAGGAGGGATACTAATGAAAAACTGTTTTTT
TRBJ1-1 NA few TRBV7-9 CASSLGTNTEAFF TGTGCCAGCAGCTTAGGGACTAACACTGAAGCTTTCTTT
TRBJ2-1 TRBD2 NA TRBV29-1 CSGQAGGGYEQFF TGCAGCGGACAAGCGGGAGGAGGCTATGAGCAGTTCTTC
TRBJ1-2 NA once TRBV27 CASSLFGGGNGYTF TGTGCCAGCAGTTTATTCGGGGGGGGTAATGGCTACACCTTC
TRBJ2-1 NA NA TRBV27 CASAKTGEGNEQFF TGTGCCAGCGCCAAGACAGGGGAGGGCAATGAGCAGTTCTTC
TRBJ2-7 TRBD2 NA TRBV6-5 CASRKGLSSYEQYF TGTGCCAGCAGAAAGGGACTATCATCCTACGAGCAGTACTTC
TRBJ2-3 NA NA TRBV28 CASSFLIPTADITDTQYF TGTGCCAGCAGTTTCCTTATTCCTACAGCGGACATTACAGATACGCAGTATTTT
TRBJ2-7 NA NA TRBV7-5 CVRSPRATLAGGFYEQYF TGTGTCAGAAGCCCCCGCGCCACTCTAGCGGGAGGGTTCTACGAGCAGTACTTC
TRBJ1-1 NA NA TRBV10-3 CAITALDRTEAFF TGTGCCATCACAGCCCTGGACAGAACTGAAGCTTTCTTT
TRBJ1-1 TRBD1 NA TRBV5-4 CASRLGQANTEAFF TGTGCCAGCAGACTCGGACAGGCCAACACTGAAGCTTTCTTT
TRBJ2-4 NA NA TRBV11-2 CASSYSGELAKNIQYF TGTGCCAGCAGCTATTCAGGGGAGTTAGCCAAAAACATTCAGTACTTC
TRBJ1-2 TRBD1 NA TRBV6-1 CASSEVSGGTGYTF TGTGCCAGCAGTGAAGTCTCAGGGGGAACTGGCTACACCTTC